The T cell receptor beta chain under discussion was sequenced for a study of vaccination effects on CD4 cells after COVID-19. Overall study context: Before sequencing, viral peptide pools were used by the ViraFEST assay to expand antigen-specific CD4+ T cells. Two convalescent pre-vaccine samples were taken 142 and 148 days post-diagnosis.

When around 10 days of culture had elapsed, CD4+ T cells were isolated. This individual tested PCR-positive for SARS-CoV-2 infection between March and December 2020. Deletions cut 0 bases from V and 6 bases from J, with 9 bases between. The germline V gene has CDR1 LNHDA and CDR2 SQIVND (reference sequence). This CDR3 is built from 13 residues. Clones were read by immunoSEQ multiplex PCR, and TCRdb kept only the in-frame ones, dropping some. The table includes 50,000 to 70,000 clones, under 80% detected once. This clone is a singleton in its sample. The antigen is undetermined. The study's findings and limits: Convalescent patients numbered few in the study; early post-infection timepoints were missing entirely.

The source of this sequence is a human donor who had a prior SARS-CoV-2 infection. Sequencing was performed on CD4+ T cells from PBMCs cultured without peptide, taken before COVID-19 vaccination. The chain has TRBV19 and TRBJ2-7; possibly TRBD1 for D (6 bases). The CDR3, as DNA: TGTGCCAGTAGTATAGACGCAGGGGCCGAGCAGTACTTC. Protein sequence: CASSIDAGAEQYF.